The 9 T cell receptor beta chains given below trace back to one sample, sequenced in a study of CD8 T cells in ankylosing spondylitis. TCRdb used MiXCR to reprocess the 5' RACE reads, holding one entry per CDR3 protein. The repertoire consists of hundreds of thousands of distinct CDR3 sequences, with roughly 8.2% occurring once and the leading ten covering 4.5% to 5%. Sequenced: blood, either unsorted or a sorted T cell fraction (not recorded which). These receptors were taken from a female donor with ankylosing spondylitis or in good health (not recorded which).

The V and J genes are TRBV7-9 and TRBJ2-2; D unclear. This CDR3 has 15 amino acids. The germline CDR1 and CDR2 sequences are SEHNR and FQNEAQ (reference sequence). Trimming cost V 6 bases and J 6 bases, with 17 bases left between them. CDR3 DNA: TGTGCCAGCAGTCCTGGACGTGGTGGTGCCGGGGAGCTGTTTTTT. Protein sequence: CASSPGRGGAGELFF.

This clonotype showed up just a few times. CDR3 sequence reads: CASSLGLAGDGPDTQYF. The CDR3 coding sequence is TGTGCCAGCAGCTTAGGACTAGCGGGAGATGGGCCAGATACGCAGTATTTT. The rearrangement joins TRBV7-2 to TRBJ2-3; 12 positions agree with TRBD2. Looked up from germline, CDR1 is SGHTA and CDR2 is FQGNSA. Germline trimming cut 1 base from V and 4 bases from J; bases unmatched to any gene: 6. This CDR3 contains 17 residues. Supplemented by reference TRBV7-2 and TRBJ2-3, the full variable domain reads GAGVSQSPSNKVTEKGKDVELRCDPISGHTALYWYRQSLGQGLEFLIYFQGNSAPDKSGLPSDRFSAERTGGSVSTLTIQRTQQEDSAVYLCASSLGLAGDGPDTQYFGPGTRLTVL.

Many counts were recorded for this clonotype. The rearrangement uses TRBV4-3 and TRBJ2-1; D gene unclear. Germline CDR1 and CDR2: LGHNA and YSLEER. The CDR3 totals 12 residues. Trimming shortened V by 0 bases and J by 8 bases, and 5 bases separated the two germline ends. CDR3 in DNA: TGCGCCAGCAGCCAAGATGGATATGAGCAGTTCTTC. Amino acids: CASSQDGYEQFF.

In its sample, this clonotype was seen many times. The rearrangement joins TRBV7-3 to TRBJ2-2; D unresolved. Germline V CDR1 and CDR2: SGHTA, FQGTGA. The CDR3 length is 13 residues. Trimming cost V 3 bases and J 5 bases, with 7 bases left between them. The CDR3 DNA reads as TGTGCCAGCAGCTTGATCGCTACCGGGGAGCTGTTTTTT. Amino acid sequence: CASSLIATGELFF.

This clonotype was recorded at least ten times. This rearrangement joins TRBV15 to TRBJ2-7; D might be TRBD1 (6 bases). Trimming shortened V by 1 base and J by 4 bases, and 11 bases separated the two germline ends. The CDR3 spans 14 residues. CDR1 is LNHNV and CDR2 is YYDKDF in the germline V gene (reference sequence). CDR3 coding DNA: TGTGCCACCAGCAGAGCCGGCAGGGGATACGAGCAGTACTTC. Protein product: CATSRAGRGYEQYF.

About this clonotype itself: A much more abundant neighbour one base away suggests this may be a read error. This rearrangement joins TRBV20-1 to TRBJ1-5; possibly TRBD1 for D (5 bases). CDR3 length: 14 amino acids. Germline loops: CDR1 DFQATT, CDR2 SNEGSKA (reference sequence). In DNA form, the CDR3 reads TGCAGTGCAACTCCGGGACGGGGCAATCAGTCCCAGCATTTT. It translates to CSATPGRGNQSQHF.

Written as DNA, the CDR3 is TGTGCCAGCACCCAAGAAGGGCTAGCGGGGTACAATGAGCAGTTCTTC. It yields the protein CASTQEGLAGYNEQFF. The chain links TRBV5-4 to TRBJ2-1; 9 bases fit TRBD2. Germline V CDR1 and CDR2: SGHNT, YYREEE (reference sequence). The CDR3 spans 16 residues. J lost 4 bases, V lost 6 bases, and 11 bases had no gene match.

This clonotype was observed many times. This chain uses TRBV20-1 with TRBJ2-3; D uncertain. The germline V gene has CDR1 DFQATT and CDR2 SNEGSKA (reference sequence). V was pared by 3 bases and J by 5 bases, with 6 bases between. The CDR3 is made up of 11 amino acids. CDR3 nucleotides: TGCAGTGCTAGGCCCCAAGATACGCAGTATTTT. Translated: CSARPQDTQYF.

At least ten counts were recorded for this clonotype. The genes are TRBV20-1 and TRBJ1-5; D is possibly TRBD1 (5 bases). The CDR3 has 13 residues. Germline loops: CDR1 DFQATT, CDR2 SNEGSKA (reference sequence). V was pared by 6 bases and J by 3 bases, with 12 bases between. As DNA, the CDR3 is TGCAGTGCCAGGGCCGGGGTCAATCAGCCCCAGCATTTT. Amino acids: CSARAGVNQPQHF.